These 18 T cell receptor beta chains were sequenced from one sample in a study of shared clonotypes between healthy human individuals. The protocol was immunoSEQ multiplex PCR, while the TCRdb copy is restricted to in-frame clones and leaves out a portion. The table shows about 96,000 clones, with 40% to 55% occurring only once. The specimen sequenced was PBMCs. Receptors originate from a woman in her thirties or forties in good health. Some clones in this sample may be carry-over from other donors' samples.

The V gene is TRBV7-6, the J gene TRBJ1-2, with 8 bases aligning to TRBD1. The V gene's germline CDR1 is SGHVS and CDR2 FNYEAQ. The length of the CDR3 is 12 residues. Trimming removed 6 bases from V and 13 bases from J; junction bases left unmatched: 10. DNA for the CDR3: TGTGCCAGCAGTTACACCAGGGGGCGAATCACCTTC. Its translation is CASSYTRGRITF.

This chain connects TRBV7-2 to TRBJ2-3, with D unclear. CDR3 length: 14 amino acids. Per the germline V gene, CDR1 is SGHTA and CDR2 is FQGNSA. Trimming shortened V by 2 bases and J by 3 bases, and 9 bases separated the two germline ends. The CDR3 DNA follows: TGTGCCAGCAGCTTATCCCGGCATACAGATACGCAGTATTTT. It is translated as CASSLSRHTDTQYF.

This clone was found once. The CDR3 coding sequence is TGCAGCGTTGAGTGGCAGGAGAGTGGCTACACCTTC. It is translated as CSVEWQESGYTF. The chain carries TRBV29-1 and TRBJ1-2, with D unresolved. V was trimmed by 3 bases and J by 7 bases, leaving 12 bases between them. The CDR3 spans 12 residues. Germline loops: CDR1 SQVTM, CDR2 ANQGSEA. Full variable domain (remainder filled in from reference TRBV29-1 and TRBJ1-2): SAVISQKPSRDICQRGTSLTIQCQVDSQVTMMFWYRQQPGQSLTLIATANQGSEATYESGFVIDKFPISRPNLTFSTLTVSNMSPEDSSIYLCSVEWQESGYTFGSGTRLTVV.

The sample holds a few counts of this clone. CDR3 region: CATAGTFYGYTF. The CDR3 DNA reads as TGTGCCACGGCGGGCACTTTCTATGGCTACACCTTC. The chain has TRBV21-1 and TRBJ1-2. TRBV21-1 is reported as a pseudogene. This CDR3 spans 12 amino acids.

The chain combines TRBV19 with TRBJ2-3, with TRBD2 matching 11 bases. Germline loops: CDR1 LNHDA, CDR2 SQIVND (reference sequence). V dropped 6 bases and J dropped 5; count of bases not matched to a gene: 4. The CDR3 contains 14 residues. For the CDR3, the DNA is TGTGCCAGTAGGACTAGCGGGATGGTAGATACGCAGTATTTT. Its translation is CASRTSGMVDTQYF. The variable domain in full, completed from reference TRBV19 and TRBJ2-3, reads DGGITQSPKYLFRKEGQNVTLSCEQNLNHDAMYWYRQDPGQGLRLIYYSQIVNDFQKGDIAEGYSVSREKKESFPLTVTSAQKNPTAFYLCASRTSGMVDTQYFGPGTRLTVL.

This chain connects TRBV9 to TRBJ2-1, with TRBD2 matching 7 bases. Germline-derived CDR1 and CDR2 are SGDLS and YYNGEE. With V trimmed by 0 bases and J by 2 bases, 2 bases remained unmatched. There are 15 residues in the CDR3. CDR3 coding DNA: TGTGCCAGCAGCGTAGCAGGGACTACCTACAATGAGCAGTTCTTC. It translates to CASSVAGTTYNEQFF. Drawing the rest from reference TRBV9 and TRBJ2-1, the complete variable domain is DSGVTQTPKHLITATGQRVTLRCSPRSGDLSVYWYQQSLDQGLQFLIQYYNGEERAKGNILERFSAQQFPDLHSELNLSSLELGDSALYFCASSVAGTTYNEQFFGPGTRLTVL.

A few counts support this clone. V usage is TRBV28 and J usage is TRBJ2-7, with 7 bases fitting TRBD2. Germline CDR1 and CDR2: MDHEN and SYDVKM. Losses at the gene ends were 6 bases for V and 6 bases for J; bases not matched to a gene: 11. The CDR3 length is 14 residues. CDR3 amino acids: CASSPPGLESEQYF. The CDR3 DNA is TGTGCCAGCAGCCCCCCCGGACTAGAAAGCGAGCAGTACTTC.

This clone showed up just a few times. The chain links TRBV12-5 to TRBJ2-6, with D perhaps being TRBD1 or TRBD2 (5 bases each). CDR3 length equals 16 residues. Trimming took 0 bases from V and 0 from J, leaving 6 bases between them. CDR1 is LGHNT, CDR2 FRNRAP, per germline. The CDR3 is CASGLVGGSGANVLTF. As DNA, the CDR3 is TGTGCTAGTGGTTTGGTTGGGGGCTCTGGGGCCAACGTCCTGACTTTC.

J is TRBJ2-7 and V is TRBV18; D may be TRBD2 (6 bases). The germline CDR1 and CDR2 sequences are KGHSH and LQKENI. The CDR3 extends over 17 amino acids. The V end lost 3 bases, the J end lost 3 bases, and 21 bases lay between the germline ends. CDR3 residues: CASSPVLAKKGIYEQYF. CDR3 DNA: TGTGCCAGCTCACCTGTTCTAGCGAAGAAAGGGATCTACGAGCAGTACTTC.

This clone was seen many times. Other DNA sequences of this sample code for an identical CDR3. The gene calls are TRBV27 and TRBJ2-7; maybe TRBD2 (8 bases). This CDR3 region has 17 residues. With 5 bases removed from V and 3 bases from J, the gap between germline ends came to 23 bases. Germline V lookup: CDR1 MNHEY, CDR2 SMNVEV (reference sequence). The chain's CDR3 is CASSPGRGSGSFYEQYF. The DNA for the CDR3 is TGTGCCAGCAGTCCAGGCAGGGGGAGCGGGAGTTTCTACGAGCAGTACTTC.

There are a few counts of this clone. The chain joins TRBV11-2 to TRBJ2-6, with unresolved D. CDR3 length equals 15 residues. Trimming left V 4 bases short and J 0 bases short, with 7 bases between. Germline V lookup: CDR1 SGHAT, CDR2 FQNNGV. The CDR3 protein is CASSSNPSGANVLTF. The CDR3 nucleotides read TGTGCCAGCAGCTCCAATCCCTCTGGGGCCAACGTCCTGACTTTC.

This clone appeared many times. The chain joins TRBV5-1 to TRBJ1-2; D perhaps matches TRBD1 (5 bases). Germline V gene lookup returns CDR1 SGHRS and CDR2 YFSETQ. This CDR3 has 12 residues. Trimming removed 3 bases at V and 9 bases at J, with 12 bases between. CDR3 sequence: CASSSNRHSYTF. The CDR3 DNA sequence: TGCGCCAGCAGCTCGAACAGGCATAGCTACACCTTC.

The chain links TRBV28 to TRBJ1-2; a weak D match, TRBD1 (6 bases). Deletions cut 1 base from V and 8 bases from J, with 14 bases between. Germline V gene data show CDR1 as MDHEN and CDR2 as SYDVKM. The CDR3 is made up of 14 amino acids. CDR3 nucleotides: TGTGCCAGCAGTTTATTCGGGACAAGTAGCGGCTACACCTTC. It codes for CASSLFGTSSGYTF.

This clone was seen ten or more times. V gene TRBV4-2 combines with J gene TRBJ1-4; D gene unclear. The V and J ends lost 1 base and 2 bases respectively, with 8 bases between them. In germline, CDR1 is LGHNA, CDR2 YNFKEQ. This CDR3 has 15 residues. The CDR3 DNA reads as TGTGCCAGCAGCCAAGTGGTAGGGACTAATGAAAAACTGTTTTTT. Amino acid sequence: CASSQVVGTNEKLFF.

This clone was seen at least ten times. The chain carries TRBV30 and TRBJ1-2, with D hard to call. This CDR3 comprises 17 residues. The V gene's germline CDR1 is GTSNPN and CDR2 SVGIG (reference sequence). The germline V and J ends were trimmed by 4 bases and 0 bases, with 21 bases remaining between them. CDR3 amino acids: CAWTVNLEEPTNYGYTF. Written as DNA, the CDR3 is TGTGCCTGGACCGTGAACCTGGAGGAACCAACTAACTATGGCTACACCTTC.

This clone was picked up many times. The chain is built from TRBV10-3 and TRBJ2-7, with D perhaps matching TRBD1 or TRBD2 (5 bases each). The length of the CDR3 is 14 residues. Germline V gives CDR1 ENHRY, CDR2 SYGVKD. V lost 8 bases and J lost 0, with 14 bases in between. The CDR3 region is CAIAGGDLSYEQYF. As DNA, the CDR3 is TGTGCCATCGCTGGGGGAGACCTCTCCTACGAGCAGTACTTC.

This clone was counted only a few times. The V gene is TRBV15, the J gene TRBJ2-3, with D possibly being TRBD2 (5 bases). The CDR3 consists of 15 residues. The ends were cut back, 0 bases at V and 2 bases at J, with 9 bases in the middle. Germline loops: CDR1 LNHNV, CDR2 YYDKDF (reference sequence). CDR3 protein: CATSRDGLNTDTQYF. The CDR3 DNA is TGTGCCACCAGCAGAGACGGACTTAACACAGATACGCAGTATTTT. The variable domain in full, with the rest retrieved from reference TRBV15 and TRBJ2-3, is DAMVIQNPRYQVTQFGKPVTLSCSQTLNHNVMYWYQQKSSQAPKLLFHYYDKDFNNEADTPDNFQSRRPNTSFCFLDIRSPGLGDTAMYLCATSRDGLNTDTQYFGPGTRLTVL.

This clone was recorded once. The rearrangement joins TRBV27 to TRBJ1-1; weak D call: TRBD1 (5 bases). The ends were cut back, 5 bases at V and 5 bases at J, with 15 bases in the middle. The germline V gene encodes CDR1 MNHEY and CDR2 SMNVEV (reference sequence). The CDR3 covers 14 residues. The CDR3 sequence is CASSPRQGITEAFF. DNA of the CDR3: TGTGCCAGCAGTCCCCGGCAGGGAATAACTGAAGCTTTCTTT.